Here is one T cell receptor (beta chain) with its context. This entry belongs to a study of blood T cell repertoires in COVID-19. About the study: Samples representing acute and convalescent COVID-19 were sourced from the United States, Italy and Spain.

Deletions cut 3 bases from V and 7 bases from J, with 3 bases between. The CDR3 is 11 residues long. Original methodology: The assay estimated nucleated cells by amplifying reference gene primers. Sequencing used immunoSEQ multiplex PCR; TCRdb keeps in-frame clones, though not all of them. Clone size and the V and J calls come from that table; the DNA yielded D and trimming. The top ten clones hold around 6.6% of a sample with about 94,000 clones, roughly 80% of them seen once. The sequenced sample was peripheral blood. This chain uses TRBV12-3 or TRBV12-4 with TRBJ1-4; D is unclear. The TCR comes from a man aged 55-75 years with acute or convalescent COVID-19. The CDR3 loop is CASSFGEKLFF. The CDR3 bases are TGTGCCAGCAGTTTCGGTGAAAAACTGTTTTTT.